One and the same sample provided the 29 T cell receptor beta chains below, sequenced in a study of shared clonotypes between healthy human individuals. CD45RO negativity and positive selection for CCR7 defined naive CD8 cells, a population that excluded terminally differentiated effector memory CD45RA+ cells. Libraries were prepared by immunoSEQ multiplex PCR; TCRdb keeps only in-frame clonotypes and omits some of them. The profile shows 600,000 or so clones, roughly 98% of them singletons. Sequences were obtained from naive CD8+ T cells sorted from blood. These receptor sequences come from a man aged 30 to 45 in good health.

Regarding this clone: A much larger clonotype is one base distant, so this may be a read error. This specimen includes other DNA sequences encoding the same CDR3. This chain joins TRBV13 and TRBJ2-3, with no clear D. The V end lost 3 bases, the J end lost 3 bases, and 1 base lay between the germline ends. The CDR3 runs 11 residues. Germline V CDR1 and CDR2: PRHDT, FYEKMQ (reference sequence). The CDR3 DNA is TGTGCCAGCAGCTTTACAGATACGCAGTATTTT. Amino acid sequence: CASSFTDTQYF.

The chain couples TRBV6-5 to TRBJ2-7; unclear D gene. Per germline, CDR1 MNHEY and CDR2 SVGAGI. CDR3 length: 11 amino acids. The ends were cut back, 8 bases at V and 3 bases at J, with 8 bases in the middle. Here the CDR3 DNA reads TGTGCCAGCGGCTGGGGCTACGAGCAGTACTTC. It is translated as CASGWGYEQYF.

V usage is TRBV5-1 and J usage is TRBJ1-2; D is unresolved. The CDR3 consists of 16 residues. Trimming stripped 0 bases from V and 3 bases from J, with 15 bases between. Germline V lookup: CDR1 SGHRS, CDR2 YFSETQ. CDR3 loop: CASSLVPTRADYGYTF. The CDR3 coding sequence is TGCGCCAGCAGCTTGGTGCCGACTAGGGCGGACTATGGCTACACCTTC.

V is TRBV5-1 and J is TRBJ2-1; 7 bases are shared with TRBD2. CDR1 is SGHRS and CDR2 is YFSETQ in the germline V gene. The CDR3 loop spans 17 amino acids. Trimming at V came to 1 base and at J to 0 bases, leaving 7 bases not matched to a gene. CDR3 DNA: TGCGCCAGCAGCTTGCTGACGGGCGGGAGCTCCTACAATGAGCAGTTCTTC. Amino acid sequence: CASSLLTGGSSYNEQFF.

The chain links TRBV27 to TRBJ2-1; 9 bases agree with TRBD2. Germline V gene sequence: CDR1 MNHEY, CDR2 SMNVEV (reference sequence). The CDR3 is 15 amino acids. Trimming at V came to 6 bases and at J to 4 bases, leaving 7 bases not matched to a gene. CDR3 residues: CASRDRLAVYNEQFF. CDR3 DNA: TGTGCCAGCAGAGACCGACTAGCGGTTTACAATGAGCAGTTCTTC.

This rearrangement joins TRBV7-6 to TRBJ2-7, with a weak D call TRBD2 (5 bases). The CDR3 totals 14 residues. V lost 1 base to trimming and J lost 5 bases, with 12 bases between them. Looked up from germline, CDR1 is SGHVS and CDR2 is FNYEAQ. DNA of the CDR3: TGTGCCAGCAGCTTAGGTCGGCCGGGAAACGAGCAGTACTTC. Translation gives CASSLGRPGNEQYF.

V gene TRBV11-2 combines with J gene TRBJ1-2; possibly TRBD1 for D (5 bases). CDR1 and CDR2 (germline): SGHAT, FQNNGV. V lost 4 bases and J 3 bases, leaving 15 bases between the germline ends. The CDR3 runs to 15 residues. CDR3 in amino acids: CASSSAWGVDYGYTF. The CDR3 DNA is TGTGCCAGCAGCTCCGCCTGGGGGGTGGACTATGGCTACACCTTC. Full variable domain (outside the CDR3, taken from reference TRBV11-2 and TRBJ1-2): EAGVAQSPRYKIIEKRQSVAFWCNPISGHATLYWYQQILGQGPKLLIQFQNNGVVDDSQLPKDRFSAERLKGVDSTLKIQPAKLEDSAVYLCASSSAWGVDYGYTFGSGTRLTVV.

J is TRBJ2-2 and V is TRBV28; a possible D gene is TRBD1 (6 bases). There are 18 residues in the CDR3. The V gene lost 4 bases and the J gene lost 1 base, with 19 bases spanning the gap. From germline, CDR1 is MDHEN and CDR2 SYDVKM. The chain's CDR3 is CASSYTHRDTLNTGELFF. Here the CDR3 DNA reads TGTGCCAGCAGTTACACCCATCGGGACACCCTGAACACCGGGGAGCTGTTTTTT.

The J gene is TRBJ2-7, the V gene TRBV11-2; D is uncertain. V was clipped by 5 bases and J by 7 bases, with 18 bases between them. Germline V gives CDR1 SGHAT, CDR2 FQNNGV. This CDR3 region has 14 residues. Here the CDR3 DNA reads TGTGCCAGCAGCCCTAACCTCCAAGTAGGTGAGCAGTACTTC. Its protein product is CASSPNLQVGEQYF.

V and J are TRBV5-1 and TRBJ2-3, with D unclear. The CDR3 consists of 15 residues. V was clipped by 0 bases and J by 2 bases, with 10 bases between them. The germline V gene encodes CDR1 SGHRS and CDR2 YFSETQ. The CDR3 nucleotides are TGCGCCAGCAGCTTGGGTGGGGTGGTCACAGATACGCAGTATTTT. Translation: CASSLGGVVTDTQYF.

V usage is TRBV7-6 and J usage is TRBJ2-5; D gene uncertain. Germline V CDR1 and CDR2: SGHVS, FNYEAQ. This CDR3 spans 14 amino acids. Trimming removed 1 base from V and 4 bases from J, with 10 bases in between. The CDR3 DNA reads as TGTGCCAGCAGCTTAGGGGGATGGGGAGAGACCCAGTACTTC. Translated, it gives CASSLGGWGETQYF.

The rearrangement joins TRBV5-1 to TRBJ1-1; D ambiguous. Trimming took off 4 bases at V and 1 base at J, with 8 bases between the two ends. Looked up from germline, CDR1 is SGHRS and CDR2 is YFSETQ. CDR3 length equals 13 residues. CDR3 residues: CASSHEPNTEAFF. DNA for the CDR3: TGCGCCAGCAGCCACGAGCCGAACACTGAAGCTTTCTTT.

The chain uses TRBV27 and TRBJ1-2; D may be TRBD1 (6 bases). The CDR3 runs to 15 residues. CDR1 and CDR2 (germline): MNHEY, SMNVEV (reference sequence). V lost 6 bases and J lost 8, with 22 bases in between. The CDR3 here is CASSSAGPGVWGYTF. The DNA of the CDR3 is TGTGCCAGCAGCAGCGCCGGACCAGGGGTATGGGGCTACACCTTC.

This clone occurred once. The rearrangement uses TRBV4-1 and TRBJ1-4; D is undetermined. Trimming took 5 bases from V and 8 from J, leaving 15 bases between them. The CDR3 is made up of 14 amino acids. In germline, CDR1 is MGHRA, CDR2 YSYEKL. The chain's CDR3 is CASSSYPGEEKLFF. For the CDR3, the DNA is TGCGCCAGCAGCTCGTACCCTGGGGAAGAAAAACTGTTTTTT.

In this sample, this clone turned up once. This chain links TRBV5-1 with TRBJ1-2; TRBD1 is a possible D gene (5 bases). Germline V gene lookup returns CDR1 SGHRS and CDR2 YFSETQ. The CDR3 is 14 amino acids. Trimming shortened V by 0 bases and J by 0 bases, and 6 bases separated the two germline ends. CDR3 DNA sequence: TGCGCCAGCAGCTTGGCGACAGCTAACTATGGCTACACCTTC. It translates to CASSLATANYGYTF.

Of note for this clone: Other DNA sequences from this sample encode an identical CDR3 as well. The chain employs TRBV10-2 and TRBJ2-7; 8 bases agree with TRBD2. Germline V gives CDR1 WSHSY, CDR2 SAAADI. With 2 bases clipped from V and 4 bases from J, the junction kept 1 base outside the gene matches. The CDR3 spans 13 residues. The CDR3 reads CASSEGTSYEQYF. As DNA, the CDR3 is TGCGCCAGCAGTGAGGGGACTAGTTACGAGCAGTACTTC.

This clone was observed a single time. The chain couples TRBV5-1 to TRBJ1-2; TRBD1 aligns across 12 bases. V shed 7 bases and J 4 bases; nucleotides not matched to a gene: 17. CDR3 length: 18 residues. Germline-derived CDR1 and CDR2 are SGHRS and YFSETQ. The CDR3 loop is CASATVGTGGLDLYGYTF. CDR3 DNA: TGCGCCAGCGCGACCGTTGGGACAGGGGGCCTGGACCTCTATGGCTACACCTTC.

In DNA, the CDR3 is TGTGCCAGCAGCGGTACTAGCACAGATACGCAGTATTTT. It specifies CASSGTSTDTQYF. The chain recombines TRBV27 with TRBJ2-3, with unresolved D. From germline, CDR1 is MNHEY and CDR2 SMNVEV (reference sequence). This CDR3 comprises 13 residues. V shed 6 bases and J shed 0 bases, with 7 bases lying between them.

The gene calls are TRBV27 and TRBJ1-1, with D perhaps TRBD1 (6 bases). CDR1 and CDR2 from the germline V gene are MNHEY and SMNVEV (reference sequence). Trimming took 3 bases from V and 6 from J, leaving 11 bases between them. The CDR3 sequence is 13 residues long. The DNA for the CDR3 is TGTGCCAGCAGTTTCGGGGGCTACGCTGAAGCTTTCTTT. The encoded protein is CASSFGGYAEAFF.

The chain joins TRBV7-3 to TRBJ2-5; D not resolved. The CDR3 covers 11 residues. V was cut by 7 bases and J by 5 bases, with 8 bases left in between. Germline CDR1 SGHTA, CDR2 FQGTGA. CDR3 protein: CASTSRETQYF. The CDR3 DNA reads TGTGCCAGCACGTCCCGGGAGACCCAGTACTTC.

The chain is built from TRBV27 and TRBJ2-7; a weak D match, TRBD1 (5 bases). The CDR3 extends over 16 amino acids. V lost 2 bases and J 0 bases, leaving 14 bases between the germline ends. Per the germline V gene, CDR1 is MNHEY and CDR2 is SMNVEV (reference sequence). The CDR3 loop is CASSLLVGRYSYEQYF. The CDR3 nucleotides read TGTGCCAGCAGTTTACTCGTGGGGCGATACTCCTACGAGCAGTACTTC.

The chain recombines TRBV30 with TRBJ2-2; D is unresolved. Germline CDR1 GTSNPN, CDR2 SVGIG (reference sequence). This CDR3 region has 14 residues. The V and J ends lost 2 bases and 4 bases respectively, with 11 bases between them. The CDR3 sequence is CAWSPVASTGELFF. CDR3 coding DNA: TGTGCCTGGAGTCCCGTTGCGAGCACCGGGGAGCTGTTTTTT.

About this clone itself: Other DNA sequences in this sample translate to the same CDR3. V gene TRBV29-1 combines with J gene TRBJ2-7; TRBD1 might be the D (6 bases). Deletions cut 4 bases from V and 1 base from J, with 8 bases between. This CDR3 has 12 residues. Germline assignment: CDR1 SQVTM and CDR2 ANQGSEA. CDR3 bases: TGCAGCGTTGGAGGGGGATCCTACGAGCAGTACTTC. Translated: CSVGGGSYEQYF.

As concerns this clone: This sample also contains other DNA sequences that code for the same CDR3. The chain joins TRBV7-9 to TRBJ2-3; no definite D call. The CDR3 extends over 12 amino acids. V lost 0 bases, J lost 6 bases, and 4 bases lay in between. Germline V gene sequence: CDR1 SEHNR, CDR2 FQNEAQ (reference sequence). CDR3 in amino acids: CASSLAPDTQYF. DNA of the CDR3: TGTGCCAGCAGCTTAGCACCGGATACGCAGTATTTT. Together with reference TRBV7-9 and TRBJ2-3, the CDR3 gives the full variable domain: DTGVSQNPRHKITKRGQNVTFRCDPISEHNRLYWYRQTLGQGPEFLTYFQNEAQLEKSRLLSDRFSAERPKGSFSTLEIQRTEQGDSAMYLCASSLAPDTQYFGPGTRLTVL.

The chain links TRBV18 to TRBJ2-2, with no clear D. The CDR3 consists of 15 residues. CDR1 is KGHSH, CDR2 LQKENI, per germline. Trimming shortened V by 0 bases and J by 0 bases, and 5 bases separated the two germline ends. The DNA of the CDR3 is TGTGCCAGCTCACCACCCGGCTCGAACACCGGGGAGCTGTTTTTT. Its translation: CASSPPGSNTGELFF.

This CDR3 is CASSPWGENYNEQFF. DNA for the CDR3: TGTGCCAGCAGCCCCTGGGGGGAGAATTACAATGAGCAGTTCTTC. The chain is built from TRBV6-6 and TRBJ2-1; TRBD2 is a possible D gene (6 bases). This CDR3 spans 15 amino acids. Germline V gene data show CDR1 as MNHNY and CDR2 as SVGAGI (reference sequence). Trimming shortened V by 6 bases and J by 4 bases, and 16 bases separated the two germline ends.

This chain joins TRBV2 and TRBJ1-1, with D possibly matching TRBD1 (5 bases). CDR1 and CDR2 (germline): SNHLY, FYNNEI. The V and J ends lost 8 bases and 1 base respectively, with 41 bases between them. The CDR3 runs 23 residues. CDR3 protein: CASPPPPVGETGSLPRGNTEAFF. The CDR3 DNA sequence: TGTGCCAGCCCACCCCCGCCGGTAGGGGAAACAGGTAGTCTCCCTCGGGGGAACACTGAAGCTTTCTTT.

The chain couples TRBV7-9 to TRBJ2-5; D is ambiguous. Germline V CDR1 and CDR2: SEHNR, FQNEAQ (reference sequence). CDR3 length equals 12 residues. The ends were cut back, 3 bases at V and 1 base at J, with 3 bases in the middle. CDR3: CASSFFQETQYF. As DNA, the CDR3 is TGTGCCAGCAGCTTCTTCCAAGAGACCCAGTACTTC.

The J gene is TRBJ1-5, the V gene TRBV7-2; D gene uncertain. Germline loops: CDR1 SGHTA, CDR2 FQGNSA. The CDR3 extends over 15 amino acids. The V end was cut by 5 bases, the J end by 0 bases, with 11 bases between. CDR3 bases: TGTGCCAGCAGCCTAGACCCCCCTAGCAATCAGCCCCAGCATTTT. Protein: CASSLDPPSNQPQHF.